A selection of T cell receptor beta chains follows, all from one sample in a study of HIV-infected patients and healthy controls. TCRdb passed the 5' RACE reads through MiXCR, listing each CDR3 protein once. The repertoire holds about 18,000 distinct CDR3 sequences, 9.5% to 13% seen once, with approximately 3.1% in the top ten. The sequencing input was blood. All receptors come from an adult in good health. The CDR3 runs from the conserved cysteine through the conserved F or W. A D gene is named only where the DNA matches it firmly. A row's size may be missing; if present it is once, few, many or a size class.

len,j_gene,abundance,v_gene,d_gene,CDR3aa,CDR3nt
15,TRBJ2-7,many,TRBV5-1,.,CASSLELAGPYEQYF,TGCGCCAGCAGCTTGGAACTAGCCGGCCCGTACGAGCAGTACTTC
13,TRBJ1-3,many,TRBV20-1,.,CSAKGPSGNTIYF,TGCAGTGCGAAAGGACCATCTGGAAACACCATATATTTT
15,TRBJ2-1,few,TRBV12-3/TRBV12-4,TRBD2,CASSFSGGGGNEQFF,TGTGCCAGCAGTTTTAGCGGGGGCGGGGGAAATGAGCAGTTCTTC
12,TRBJ2-3,.,TRBV3-1,.,CASSPRWDTQYF,TGTGCCAGCAGCCCGCGCTGGGATACGCAGTATTTT
17,TRBJ1-4,.,TRBV7-6,TRBD1,CASSSTLSGTGGEKLFF,TGTGCCAGCAGCTCCACTCTAAGTGGGACAGGGGGTGAAAAACTGTTTTTT
12,TRBJ2-7,many,TRBV14,.,CASSQGLQEQYF,TGTGCCAGCAGCCAAGGGCTTCAAGAGCAGTACTTC
13,TRBJ2-3,many,TRBV6-4,TRBD2,CASNPGGGDTQYF,TGTGCCAGCAATCCGGGAGGGGGAGATACGCAGTATTTT
16,TRBJ2-4,medium-sized,TRBV6-6,TRBD2,CASSYVTSGSLNIQYF,TGTGCCAGCAGTTACGTGACTAGCGGGAGTTTAAACATTCAGTACTTC
16,TRBJ1-1,few,TRBV4-2,.,CASSQDVVHLNTEAFF,TGTGCCAGCAGCCAAGATGTGGTCCACCTGAACACTGAAGCTTTCTTT
15,TRBJ2-1,many,TRBV12-3/TRBV12-4,TRBD2,CASRAGLAGYNEQFF,TGTGCCAGCAGAGCAGGACTAGCGGGTTACAATGAGCAGTTCTTC
12,TRBJ1-1,.,TRBV20-1,TRBD1,CSARGRTGEAFF,TGCAGTGCTAGAGGGAGGACAGGTGAAGCTTTCTTT
13,TRBJ2-7,medium-sized,TRBV20-1,.,CSAPGQGRYEQYF,TGCAGTGCTCCCGGCCAGGGACGCTACGAGCAGTACTTC
16,TRBJ2-1,medium-sized,TRBV4-3,.,CASSQGGVSSYNEQFF,TGCGCCAGCAGCCAGGGTGGGGTTAGCTCCTACAATGAGCAGTTCTTC
14,TRBJ2-7,many,TRBV6-5,TRBD1,CASSKDRGVYEQYF,TGTGCCAGCAGTAAGGACAGGGGGGTATACGAGCAGTACTTC
13,TRBJ1-5,.,TRBV3-1,.,CASSQGTSQPQHF,TGTGCCAGCAGCCAAGGAACCTCCCAGCCCCAGCATTTT
13,TRBJ2-5,many,TRBV7-3,.,CASSLIFQETQYF,TGTGCCAGCAGCTTAATCTTCCAAGAGACCCAGTACTTC
17,TRBJ2-6,medium-sized,TRBV7-8,TRBD1,CASSPNPDRAGANVLTF,TGTGCCAGCAGCCCCAACCCCGACAGGGCCGGGGCCAACGTCCTGACTTTC
14,TRBJ1-2,many,TRBV12-3/TRBV12-4,.,CASSLFLGRYGYTF,TGTGCCAGCAGTTTATTCCTAGGGAGGTATGGCTACACCTTC
15,TRBJ2-5,many,TRBV5-1,TRBD2,CASETGTNLQETQYF,TGCGCCAGCGAGACCGGGACTAACCTACAAGAGACCCAGTACTTC
15,TRBJ2-7,medium-sized,TRBV29-1,TRBD1,CSATARGTGTYEQYF,TGCAGCGCCACCGCCCGGGGGACAGGGACCTACGAGCAGTACTTC
15,TRBJ2-3,.,TRBV6-5,.,CASSYSSPGRDTQYF,TGTGCCAGCAGTTACTCATCCCCTGGGAGAGATACGCAGTATTTT
17,TRBJ1-5,many,TRBV4-1,.,CASSWADSGIPNQPQHF,TGCGCCAGCAGCTGGGCGGACAGCGGGATCCCCAATCAGCCCCAGCATTTT
13,TRBJ2-1,many,TRBV30,.,CAWSLTAYNEQFF,TGTGCCTGGAGTCTTACAGCCTACAATGAGCAGTTCTTC
15,TRBJ2-3,.,TRBV5-1,.,CASSLSGLSTDTQYF,TGCGCCAGCAGCCTGAGCGGGCTTAGCACAGATACGCAGTATTTT
13,TRBJ1-2,few,TRBV5-4,.,CASSSLTEKGYTF,TGTGCCAGCAGCTCCCTGACCGAGAAGGGCTACACCTTC
14,TRBJ2-3,medium-sized,TRBV6-2/TRBV6-3,.,CASSYGGYTDTQYF,TGTGCCAGCAGTTACGGGGGGTACACAGATACGCAGTATTTT
14,TRBJ2-2,medium-sized,TRBV7-9,.,CAPSQGPNTGELFF,TGTGCCCCCTCCCAGGGACCCAACACCGGGGAGCTGTTTTTT
14,TRBJ2-3,many,TRBV10-3,.,CAIGPGTSTDTQYF,TGTGCCATCGGGCCAGGTACTAGCACAGATACGCAGTATTTT
16,TRBJ2-3,.,TRBV5-4,TRBD1,CASSPQGALSTDTQYF,TGTGCCAGCAGCCCACAGGGGGCCCTTAGCACAGATACGCAGTATTTT
16,TRBJ2-3,many,TRBV3-1,.,CASSQDWGGSGDTQYF,TGTGCCAGCAGCCAAGATTGGGGGGGCTCCGGAGATACGCAGTATTTT
14,TRBJ2-3,few,TRBV29-1,TRBD2,CSVEPAGGTDTQYF,TGCAGCGTTGAGCCAGCGGGAGGCACAGATACGCAGTATTTT
14,TRBJ2-7,.,TRBV19,.,CASSTQGGRGVQYF,TGTGCCAGTAGTACCCAGGGGGGGCGAGGAGTGCAGTACTTC
16,TRBJ1-2,.,TRBV19,.,CASSIPGRGPKLGYTF,TGTGCCAGTAGTATCCCCGGACGGGGTCCTAAGTTGGGCTACACCTTC
18,TRBJ2-1,.,TRBV5-4,TRBD2,CASSQTSGSYPSYNEQFF,TGTGCCAGCAGCCAGACTAGCGGGAGCTACCCCTCCTACAATGAGCAGTTCTTC
15,TRBJ2-1,many,TRBV19,TRBD2,CASTSGTSGTNEQFF,TGTGCCAGTACCTCCGGGACTAGCGGGACTAATGAGCAGTTCTTC
12,TRBJ1-1,few,TRBV6-6,.,CASSYSNTEAFF,TGTGCCAGCAGTTACTCGAACACTGAAGCTTTCTTT
15,TRBJ2-5,once,TRBV7-9,TRBD2,CASSPSGNPQETQYF,TGTGCCAGCAGCCCAAGCGGGAACCCCCAAGAGACCCAGTACTTC
14,TRBJ2-5,medium-sized,TRBV4-1,.,CASSQVPLIGTQYF,TGCGCCAGCAGCCAAGTACCCCTCATCGGGACCCAGTACTTC
13,TRBJ2-5,medium-sized,TRBV21-1,.,CATPKGVSETQYF,TGTGCCACCCCCAAGGGGGTTTCGGAGACCCAGTACTTC
15,TRBJ2-5,many,TRBV5-1,.,CASSFGPVSQETQYF,TGCGCCAGCAGCTTTGGGCCGGTGAGCCAAGAGACCCAGTACTTC
12,TRBJ2-1,many,TRBV12-3/TRBV12-4,.,CASSSPGTEQFF,TGTGCCAGCAGTTCTCCAGGGACTGAGCAGTTCTTC
19,TRBJ2-1,many,TRBV6-5,TRBD2,CASSYKPAASGRAYNEQFF,TGTGCCAGCAGTTATAAACCGGCGGCTAGCGGGAGGGCCTACAATGAGCAGTTCTTC
16,TRBJ1-6,many,TRBV20-1,.,CSARDSGTSPNSPLHF,TGCAGTGCTAGAGATTCGGGGACATCCCCGAATTCACCCCTCCACTTT
14,TRBJ1-3,many,TRBV6-5,.,CASSYGGAGNTIYF,TGTGCCAGCAGTTACGGGGGGGCTGGAAACACCATATATTTT
15,TRBJ2-5,many,TRBV5-4,TRBD2,CASSPQAGAQETQYF,TGTGCCAGCAGCCCGCAAGCGGGAGCCCAAGAGACCCAGTACTTC
15,TRBJ2-1,many,TRBV28,.,CASSLDPGSGNEQFF,TGTGCCAGCAGTTTGGACCCGGGCTCCGGCAATGAGCAGTTCTTC
13,TRBJ1-6,many,TRBV27,.,CASSRSLNSPLHF,TGTGCCAGCAGCAGGTCCTTGAATTCACCCCTCCACTTT
15,TRBJ2-7,many,TRBV12-3/TRBV12-4,TRBD2,CASSLIQTSGGEQYF,TGTGCCAGCAGTTTAATCCAGACTAGCGGAGGGGAGCAGTACTTC
15,TRBJ2-5,.,TRBV6-5,.,CASTRGDGRQETQYF,TGTGCCAGCACCCGAGGGGACGGCAGGCAGGAGACCCAGTACTTC
14,TRBJ1-5,many,TRBV6-2/TRBV6-3,TRBD1,CASSPGGDNQPQHF,TGTGCCAGCAGTCCAGGGGGGGACAATCAGCCCCAGCATTTT
12,TRBJ2-1,few,TRBV5-4,TRBD2,CASSRGESEQFF,TGTGCCAGCTCGCGGGGGGAGTCTGAGCAGTTCTTC
11,TRBJ2-1,many,TRBV20-1,.,CSAGSYNEQFF,TGCAGTGCTGGGAGTTACAATGAGCAGTTCTTC
13,TRBJ2-5,medium-sized,TRBV7-8,.,CASSVSLGETQYF,TGTGCCAGCAGTGTGTCTCTAGGGGAGACCCAGTACTTC
16,TRBJ2-1,many,TRBV3-1,TRBD2,CASSSREGGPYNEQFF,TGTGCCAGCAGCTCACGGGAGGGAGGGCCCTACAATGAGCAGTTCTTC
15,TRBJ2-3,.,TRBV20-1,.,CSAQWAGDSTDTQYF,TGCAGTGCCCAGTGGGCTGGGGATAGCACAGATACGCAGTATTTT
15,TRBJ2-6,many,TRBV19,.,CASSIGWVGANVLTF,TGTGCCAGTAGTATAGGATGGGTCGGGGCCAACGTCCTGACTTTC